The rows below give T cell receptor beta chains drawn from one sample of a study of shared clonotypes between healthy human individuals. The protocol was immunoSEQ multiplex PCR, while the TCRdb copy is restricted to in-frame clones and leaves out a portion. This sample has more than 900,000 clones; around 82% occur once, and the top ten carry under 0.8%. The sequencing input was memory CD4+ T cells from PBMCs. Source of these receptors: a man aged 18 to 29 in good health. Some clones in this sample may be carry-over from other donors' samples. Both conserved end residues are part of each CDR3. The D gene is left open where the match is weak. Size values are once, few and many counts, or a class for expanded clones, and some rows have none.

cdr3_length | d_call | clone_size | j_call | v_call | cdr3_nt | cdr3_aa
13 | - | - | TRBJ2-3 | TRBV29-1 | TGCAGCGTTGTGAGCGGATATACGGATACGCAGTATTTT | CSVVSGYTDTQYF
14 | TRBD1 | - | TRBJ1-5 | TRBV7-2 | TGTGCCAGCAGCTTCGGACAGGGGGCTGAGCCCCAGCATTTT | CASSFGQGAEPQHF
15 | - | - | TRBJ2-3 | TRBV6-4 | TGTGCCAGCAGTGACTATGGGAGGAGCACAGATACGCAGTATTTT | CASSDYGRSTDTQYF
14 | - | - | TRBJ1-2 | TRBV7-8 | TGTGCCAGCAGCTTAGACAGCCGGCTTTTCGGCTACACCTTC | CASSLDSRLFGYTF
15 | - | few | TRBJ2-7 | TRBV6-1 | TGTGCCAGCAGTGAAAGAGCGACAAGCTCCTACGAGCAGTACTTC | CASSERATSSYEQYF
12 | - | - | TRBJ2-1 | TRBV30 | TGTGCCTGGAGTCCCGGAGGCAATGAGCAGTTCTTC | CAWSPGGNEQFF
16 | - | - | TRBJ2-3 | TRBV5-1 | TGCGCCAGCAGCTCCACCGGTAAATCCCGCACAGATACGCAGTATTTT | CASSSTGKSRTDTQYF
16 | TRBD2 | - | TRBJ2-1 | TRBV4-3 | TGCGCCAGCAGCCAAGGACTAGCGGGCTCCTACAATGAGCAGTTCTTC | CASSQGLAGSYNEQFF
15 | - | once | TRBJ2-7 | TRBV5-1 | TGCGCCAGCAGCCAAGGGCAGCCGAACGCCAACGAGCAGTACTTC | CASSQGQPNANEQYF
14 | - | - | TRBJ1-2 | TRBV10-2 | TGCGCCAGCAGTGATACCGGGGCCGACTATGGCTACACCTTC | CASSDTGADYGYTF
11 | - | - | TRBJ2-7 | TRBV2 | TGTGCCAGCAGTCGTAACTACGAGCAGTACTTC | CASSRNYEQYF
14 | - | - | TRBJ2-3 | TRBV14 | TGTGCCAGCAGCCAAGTGATGGGACCAGATACGCAGTATTTT | CASSQVMGPDTQYF
13 | - | - | TRBJ1-5 | TRBV6-1 | TGTGCCAGCAACACAGGTTTCAATCAGCCCCAGCATTTT | CASNTGFNQPQHF
17 | TRBD2 | - | TRBJ2-2 | TRBV7-8 | TGTGCCAGCAGCTTCCTAGGACTAGCGGGAGGCACCGGGGAGCTGTTTTTT | CASSFLGLAGGTGELFF
14 | TRBD1 | - | TRBJ1-5 | TRBV28 | TGTGCCGTACAGGGGTGGGTTAGCAATCAGCCCCAGCATTTT | CAVQGWVSNQPQHF
14 | - | - | TRBJ1-2 | TRBV10-3 | TGTGCCATCAGTGATACCAGGGTTGGCTATGGCTACACCTTC | CAISDTRVGYGYTF
14 | TRBD1 | few | TRBJ2-7 | TRBV11-1 | TGTGCCAGCAGCTTAACAAGGGACAGGGGCGAGCAGTACTTC | CASSLTRDRGEQYF
14 | - | few | TRBJ2-7 | TRBV7-2 | TGTGCCAGCACCTCGACGGGGAGCTCCTACGAGCAGTACTTC | CASTSTGSSYEQYF
15 | - | few | TRBJ1-2 | TRBV7-2 | TGTGCCAGCAGACGAACGGGAGGTGGATACTATGGCTACACCTTC | CASRRTGGGYYGYTF
14 | TRBD1 | - | TRBJ1-5 | TRBV2 | TGTGCCAGCAGTGTGGGGACAGGGGTGCAGCCCCAGCATTTT | CASSVGTGVQPQHF
13 | TRBD2 | once | TRBJ2-1 | TRBV29-1 | TGCAGCGTCGGGGGAGGGAGTATGGGTGAGCAGTTCTTC | CSVGGGSMGEQFF
17 | TRBD2 | - | TRBJ2-3 | TRBV28 | TGTGCCAGCAGTTCGAATGGACTAGCGGGCCTCACAGATACGCAGTATTTT | CASSSNGLAGLTDTQYF
19 | TRBD2 | - | TRBJ2-3 | TRBV18 | TGTGCCAGCTCACTGTTCCCAACCCCGACTAGCATCACCACAGATACGCAGTATTTT | CASSLFPTPTSITTDTQYF
14 | - | once | TRBJ1-1 | TRBV29-1 | TGCAGCGTTGAAGGGGGGGCAGGGGCCACTGAAGCTTTCTTT | CSVEGGAGATEAFF
15 | TRBD2 | once | TRBJ2-3 | TRBV18 | TGTGCCAGCACTGGACTAGCGGGAGGCCCAGATACGCAGTATTTT | CASTGLAGGPDTQYF
15 | - | few | TRBJ1-4 | TRBV30 | TGTGCCTGGAGTTATTCTAGTATCCTGAAACACCCCATTTTTTTT | CAWSYSSILKHPIFF
16 | TRBD1 | - | TRBJ2-3 | TRBV5-1 | TGCGCCAGCAGCTTCGGACAGGGTAGTGGTTCAGATACGCAGTATTTT | CASSFGQGSGSDTQYF
14 | - | - | TRBJ1-5 | TRBV7-2 | TGTGCCAGCAGCTTAGATGGTTCCAATCAGCCCCAGCATTTT | CASSLDGSNQPQHF
15 | TRBD1 | - | TRBJ1-5 | TRBV5-6 | TGTGCCAGCAGCCCCCGGGACAGCGGCAATCAGCCCCAGCATTTT | CASSPRDSGNQPQHF
15 | - | - | TRBJ1-4 | TRBV7-2 | TGTGCCAGCAGCTTAGCAGGAGCAACTAATGAAAAACTGTTTTTT | CASSLAGATNEKLFF
13 | - | many | TRBJ1-1 | TRBV11-2 | TGTGCCAGCAGCCGGCAGGGGAACACTGAAGCTTTCTTT | CASSRQGNTEAFF
16 | TRBD2 | - | TRBJ2-3 | TRBV29-1 | TGCAGCGCCTCCGGGACTAGCGGGATTAAGGCAGATACGCAGTATTTT | CSASGTSGIKADTQYF
14 | TRBD2 | once | TRBJ2-7 | TRBV10-1 | TGCGCCAGCAGTCGCGGGAGTAAAGTCTACGAGCAGTACTTC | CASSRGSKVYEQYF
18 | TRBD2 | once | TRBJ2-1 | TRBV5-1 | TGCGCCAGCAGCTTGGGTTACCTTCGGGAGGGCCTGGGATTCGAGCAGTTCTTC | CASSLGYLREGLGFEQFF
12 | - | - | TRBJ2-7 | TRBV11-3 | TGTGCCAGCAGCTCTACCGGGGTCGAGCAGTACTTC | CASSSTGVEQYF
14 | TRBD1 | - | TRBJ2-7 | TRBV6-1 | TGTGCCAGCACCCGACAGGGGGCCAACTACGAGCAGTACTTC | CASTRQGANYEQYF
14 | - | - | TRBJ2-7 | TRBV18 | TGTGCCAGCTCACCTAGCGGAGAGGGGGGCGAGCAGTACTTC | CASSPSGEGGEQYF
13 | - | - | TRBJ1-4 | TRBV5-1 | TGCGCCAGCAGCGAGGGGGGATATGAAAAACTGTTTTTT | CASSEGGYEKLFF
13 | - | few | TRBJ2-2 | TRBV7-3 | TGTGCCAGCAGCTTAAGGAACACCGGGGAGCTGTTTTTT | CASSLRNTGELFF
12 | - | - | TRBJ2-1 | TRBV30 | TGTGCCTGGGGGGACGGATACAATGAGCAGTTCTTC | CAWGDGYNEQFF
15 | TRBD1 | - | TRBJ2-2 | TRBV6-1 | TGTGCCAGCAGAACCGGGACAGCGAACACCGGGGAGCTGTTTTTT | CASRTGTANTGELFF
14 | TRBD1 | - | TRBJ1-4 | TRBV2 | TGTGCCAGCACCCTAGGACAGGGTGAGCAAAAACTGTTTTTT | CASTLGQGEQKLFF
12 | - | once | TRBJ2-7 | TRBV2 | TGTGCCAGCAGTGAGCAGGCCTACGAGCAGTACTTC | CASSEQAYEQYF
14 | - | once | TRBJ1-1 | TRBV7-9 | TGTGCCAGCAGCTTAGGGTTATTGAACACTGAAGCTTTCTTT | CASSLGLLNTEAFF
15 | TRBD1 | - | TRBJ1-2 | TRBV7-9 | TGTGCCAGCAGCTTCCCGACAGGGGCCGCATATGGCTACACCTTC | CASSFPTGAAYGYTF
17 | TRBD1 | - | TRBJ1-2 | TRBV10-1 | TGCGCCAGCAGTGAGTCGACTCCAGAGACAGGGACCTATGGCTACACCTTC | CASSESTPETGTYGYTF
14 | - | - | TRBJ1-5 | TRBV28 | TGTGCCAGCAGTTTTGGGGGGGCGGGTCAGCCCCAGCATTTT | CASSFGGAGQPQHF
16 | TRBD2 | - | TRBJ2-7 | TRBV9 | TGTGCCAGCGGCCCCTCTAGCGGAATTAACTCCTACGAGCAGTACTTC | CASGPSSGINSYEQYF
14 | - | - | TRBJ2-3 | TRBV28 | TGTGCCAGCAGTCCCCCGGTGGGCGCAGATACGCAGTATTTT | CASSPPVGADTQYF
15 | TRBD2 | - | TRBJ2-1 | TRBV30 | TGTGCCTGGAGTGTTACTAGCGGGAGAAGGAATGAGCAGTTCTTC | CAWSVTSGRRNEQFF
16 | TRBD1 | few | TRBJ2-2 | TRBV28 | TGTGCCAGCAGTCGCCGACAGGGATTAAACACCGGGGAGCTGTTTTTT | CASSRRQGLNTGELFF
15 | TRBD2 | - | TRBJ2-5 | TRBV2 | TGTGCCAGCAGTGGGCTAGCGGGAGTTCAGGAGACCCAGTACTTC | CASSGLAGVQETQYF
14 | TRBD2 | - | TRBJ2-5 | TRBV2 | TGTGCCAGCAGATATCAGCGGGATGGTGAGACCCAGTACTTC | CASRYQRDGETQYF
14 | TRBD1 | once | TRBJ2-2 | TRBV6-5 | TGTGCCAGCAGTTTGTACAGGGGAACCGGGGAGCTGTTTTTT | CASSLYRGTGELFF
19 | TRBD2 | once | TRBJ2-7 | TRBV4-1 | TGCGCCAGCAGCCAACTAGGGACTAGCGGGAGGGCGGGGGGCCACGAGCAGTACTTC | CASSQLGTSGRAGGHEQYF